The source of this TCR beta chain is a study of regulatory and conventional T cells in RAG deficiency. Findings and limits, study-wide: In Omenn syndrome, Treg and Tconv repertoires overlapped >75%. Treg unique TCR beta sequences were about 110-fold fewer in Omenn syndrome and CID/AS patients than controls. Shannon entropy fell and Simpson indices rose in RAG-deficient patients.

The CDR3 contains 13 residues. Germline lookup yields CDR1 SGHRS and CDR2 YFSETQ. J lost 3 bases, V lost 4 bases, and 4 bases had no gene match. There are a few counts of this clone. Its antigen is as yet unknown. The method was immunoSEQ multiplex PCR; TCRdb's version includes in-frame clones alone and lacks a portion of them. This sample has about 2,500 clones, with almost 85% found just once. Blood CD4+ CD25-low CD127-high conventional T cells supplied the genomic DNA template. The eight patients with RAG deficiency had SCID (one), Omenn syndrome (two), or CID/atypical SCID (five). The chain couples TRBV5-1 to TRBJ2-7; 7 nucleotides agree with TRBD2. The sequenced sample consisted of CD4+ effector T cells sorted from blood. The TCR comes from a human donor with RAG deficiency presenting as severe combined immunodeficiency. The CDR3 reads CASSHRGGYEQYF. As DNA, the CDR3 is TGCGCCAGCAGCCACCGCGGGGGCTACGAGCAGTACTTC.